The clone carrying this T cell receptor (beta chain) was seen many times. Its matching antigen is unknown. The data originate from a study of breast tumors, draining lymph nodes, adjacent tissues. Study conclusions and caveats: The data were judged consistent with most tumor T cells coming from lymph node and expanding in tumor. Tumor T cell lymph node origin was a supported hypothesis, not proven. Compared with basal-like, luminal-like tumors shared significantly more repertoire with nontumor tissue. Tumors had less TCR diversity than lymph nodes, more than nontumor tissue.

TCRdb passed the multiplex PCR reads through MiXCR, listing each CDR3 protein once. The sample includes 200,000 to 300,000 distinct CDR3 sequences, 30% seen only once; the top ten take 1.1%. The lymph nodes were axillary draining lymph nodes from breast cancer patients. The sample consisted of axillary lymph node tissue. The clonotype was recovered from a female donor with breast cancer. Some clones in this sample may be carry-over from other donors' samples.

For the CDR3, the DNA is TGTGCCAGCAGCTCTAGAGGGGCAAGCTCCTACAATGAGCAGTTCTTC. Translating gives CASSSRGASSYNEQFF. The genes are TRBV11-2 and TRBJ2-1, with D perhaps TRBD1 or TRBD2 (5 bases each). The germline gives CDR1 SGHAT, CDR2 FQNNGV. V lost 4 bases and J 0 bases, leaving 13 bases between the germline ends. This CDR3 is 16 amino acids long. The full variable domain, rest sourced from reference TRBV11-2 and TRBJ2-1, is EAGVAQSPRYKIIEKRQSVAFWCNPISGHATLYWYQQILGQGPKLLIQFQNNGVVDDSQLPKDRFSAERLKGVDSTLKIQPAKLEDSAVYLCASSSRGASSYNEQFFGPGTRLTVL.